Below, 3 T cell receptor beta chains from the same sample are listed, as sequenced in a study of response to subunit inactivated influenza vaccine. MiXCR was run by TCRdb on the RT-PCR reads, yielding one entry per CDR3 protein. This sample has more than 700,000 distinct CDR3 sequences, with around 21% found just once. The sequenced sample was PBMCs from blood, obtained roughly 5 days after vaccination. The origin of the receptors is a man aged 50-60 years who received an inactivated influenza vaccine.

The chain combines TRBV3-1 with TRBJ2-7; 8 bases agree with TRBD2. The CDR3 has 15 residues. Germline trimming cut 4 bases from V and 7 bases from J; bases unmatched to any gene: 12. Germline V gene sequence: CDR1 LGHDT, CDR2 YNNKEL (reference sequence). CDR3 sequence reads: CASSPTSGGEAEQYF. CDR3 in DNA: TGTGCCAGCAGCCCAACTAGCGGAGGAGAGGCGGAGCAGTACTTC.

This chain connects TRBV3-1 to TRBJ2-1; D might be TRBD1 (6 bases). Germline V gives CDR1 LGHDT, CDR2 YNNKEL (reference sequence). The CDR3 is 11 residues long. Trimming left V 5 bases short and J 10 bases short, with 9 bases between. Here the CDR3 DNA reads TGTGCCAGCAGCTACGGGACAGAGCAGTTCTTC. Amino acids: CASSYGTEQFF.

In its sample, this clonotype was seen once. The chain carries TRBV28 and TRBJ1-1; D gene ambiguous. The germline CDR1 and CDR2 sequences are MDHEN and SYDVKM. The CDR3 consists of 14 residues. V lost 5 bases and J 5 bases, leaving 15 bases between the germline ends. The CDR3: CASSPRVLRTEAFF. CDR3 nucleotide sequence: TGTGCCAGCAGTCCTAGGGTCCTACGGACTGAAGCTTTCTTT.